This TCR beta chain was recovered during a study of blood T cell repertoires in COVID-19. Generated by immunoSEQ multiplex PCR, the TCRdb table keeps only in-frame clones and is missing some. The data show 120,000 to 150,000 clones, approximately 84% seen once. This clone appeared a single time. The CDR3 is made up of 16 amino acids. Germline values: CDR1 GTSNPN, CDR2 SVGIG (reference sequence). V shed 2 bases and J shed 2 bases, with 19 bases lying between them. All enrollees were roughly 18 to 90 years old and from approximately 25 US areas. The chain uses TRBV30 and TRBJ2-7; the D gene is possibly TRBD2 (7 bases). What was sequenced was PBMCs or T cells enriched from blood (not recorded which). This TCR was recovered from a woman aged 45-59 years with acute COVID-19. In nucleotides, the CDR3 is TGTGCCTGGAGTCACGTCGGGGGAGGGGGTACCTACGAGCAGTACTTC. Amino acids: CAWSHVGGGGTYEQYF.